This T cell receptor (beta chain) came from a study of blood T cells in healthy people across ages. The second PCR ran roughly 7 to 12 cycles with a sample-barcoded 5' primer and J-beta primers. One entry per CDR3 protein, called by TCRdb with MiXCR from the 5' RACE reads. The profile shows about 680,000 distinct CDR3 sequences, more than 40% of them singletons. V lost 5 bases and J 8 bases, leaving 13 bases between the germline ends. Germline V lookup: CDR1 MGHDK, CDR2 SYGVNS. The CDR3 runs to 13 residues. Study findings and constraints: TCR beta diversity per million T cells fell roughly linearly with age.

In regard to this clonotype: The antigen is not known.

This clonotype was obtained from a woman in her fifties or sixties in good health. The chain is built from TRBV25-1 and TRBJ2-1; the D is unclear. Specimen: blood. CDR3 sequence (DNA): TGTGCCAGCAGTCCGGTGATGGTCTATGAGCAGTTCTTC. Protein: CASSPVMVYEQFF.